Described below is a single TCR beta chain sequence and its context. Its target is unknown. These data are taken from a study of T cells in localized non-small cell lung cancer. This CDR3 has 15 residues. Germline CDR1 and CDR2: LGHNT and FRNRAP. V shed 7 bases and J 9 bases; nucleotides not matched to a gene: 13. General observations from the study: Uninvolved neighboring lung showed the greatest T cell clonality, exceeding tumor. Heterogeneity is still possible, as just one tumor region was sequenced. Within adjacent lung there appeared a median approximately 58 of the top 100 tumor clones.

Generated by immunoSEQ multiplex PCR, the TCRdb table keeps only in-frame clones and is missing some. Here the sample spans more than 40,000 clones, about 88% being singletons. The TCR was taken from a man aged 40 to 69 with stage II lung adenocarcinoma. V usage is TRBV12-5 and J usage is TRBJ2-5, with TRBD2 matching 11 bases. Sample: PBMCs, taken before any cancer treatment. The CDR3 DNA is TGTGCTAGTGCTCCTCCGGGACTAGCGGCCCCGGCCCAGTACTTC. Its translation is CASAPPGLAAPAQYF.